Listed here are 30 T cell receptor beta chains from one sample, sequenced in a study of CD8 T cell repertoires and HIV-1 epitope variants. For these TCRs, the target antigens are not known. The repertoire was sequenced with immunoSEQ multiplex PCR; TCRdb's copy has only in-frame clones and lacks some. The sample holds approximately 5,600 clones, about three fifths seen once. Source material: cultured CD8+ T cells derived from PBMCs. The receptors stem from a male donor with HIV.

The chain carries TRBV9 and TRBJ2-3, with D possibly TRBD2 on 5 matching bases. The CDR3 totals 15 residues. Germline CDR1 SGDLS, CDR2 YYNGEE. V was shortened by 0 bases and J by 1 base, with 9 bases between the two germline ends. CDR3 residues: CASSVGGRGTDTQYF. The CDR3 DNA follows: TGTGCCAGCAGCGTAGGCGGGCGGGGCACAGATACGCAGTATTTT.

This sequence joins TRBV28 and TRBJ1-4, with D perhaps matching TRBD1 (6 bases). The CDR3 consists of 13 residues. Germline CDR1 is MDHEN and CDR2 is SYDVKM. Between the trimmed V and J ends, which lost 2 bases and 8 bases, there was a span of 9 bases. As DNA, the CDR3 is TGTGCCAGCAGTTTACCCACAGGGGAAAAACTGTTTTTT. This sequence encodes CASSLPTGEKLFF.

This clone was detected only a few times. The rearrangement joins TRBV7-9 to TRBJ1-4, with D unresolved. Germline V gene sequence: CDR1 SEHNR, CDR2 FQNEAQ (reference sequence). The V end lost 5 bases, the J end lost 6 bases, and 10 bases lay between the germline ends. The CDR3 sequence is 13 residues long. The CDR3 nucleotides are TGTGCCAGCAGCCCCCCTATGGATGAAAAACTGTTTTTT. Protein: CASSPPMDEKLFF.

The rearrangement uses TRBV18 and TRBJ1-1; D possibly corresponds to TRBD1 (5 bases). Germline CDR1 and CDR2: KGHSH and LQKENI. V was pared by 2 bases and J by 1 base, with 14 bases between. The CDR3 has 16 amino acids. The CDR3 DNA is TGTGCCAGCTCACCAGGGGCCGCGGGTAGGAACACTGAAGCTTTCTTT. This encodes CASSPGAAGRNTEAFF.

The chain employs TRBV27 and TRBJ1-5, with no clear D. Germline CDR1 MNHEY, CDR2 SMNVEV (reference sequence). V lost 5 bases and J 3 bases, leaving 8 bases between the germline ends. The CDR3 totals 13 residues. The CDR3 nucleotides are TGTGCCAGCAGTCCGAGCACCAATCAGCCCCAGCATTTT. It encodes CASSPSTNQPQHF.

The J gene is TRBJ2-7, the V gene TRBV28; 7 nucleotides align to TRBD1. The CDR3 has 15 amino acids. V was clipped by 5 bases and J by 3 bases; unmatched bases: 10. The germline gives CDR1 MDHEN, CDR2 SYDVKM. The CDR3 DNA follows: TGTGCCAGCAGTCCGCAAACAGGGGCGGACTACGAGCAGTACTTC. Protein sequence: CASSPQTGADYEQYF. Based on the CDR3 plus reference TRBV28 and TRBJ2-7, the full variable domain is DVKVTQSSRYLVKRTGEKVFLECVQDMDHENMFWYRQDPGLGLRLIYFSYDVKMKEKGDIPEGYSVSREKKERFSLILESASTNQTSMYLCASSPQTGADYEQYFGPGTRLTVT.

This chain connects TRBV2 to TRBJ2-2; D is perhaps TRBD1 (5 bases). This CDR3 spans 13 amino acids. Germline-derived CDR1 and CDR2 are SNHLY and FYNNEI. V lost 5 bases and J 5 bases, leaving 9 bases between the germline ends. This CDR3 is CASSWGRTGELFF. CDR3 in DNA: TGTGCCAGCAGTTGGGGCAGAACCGGGGAGCTGTTTTTT.

The V and J genes are TRBV6-6 and TRBJ1-2; the D gene is possibly TRBD1 (6 bases). Looked up from germline, CDR1 is MNHNY and CDR2 is SVGAGI (reference sequence). CDR3 length: 13 residues. V dropped 2 bases and J dropped 8 bases, with 12 bases sitting between them. The CDR3 is CASSYGGGGGYTF. CDR3 DNA sequence: TGTGCCAGCAGTTACGGGGGGGGCGGAGGCTACACCTTC.

This clone was recorded only once. V is TRBV5-4 and J is TRBJ1-4, with D unclear. CDR3 size: 15 residues. The germline V gene encodes CDR1 SGHNT and CDR2 YYREEE (reference sequence). The V gene lost 0 bases and the J gene lost 1 base, with 7 bases spanning the gap. The CDR3 is CASSLVGGTNEKLFF. CDR3 DNA: TGTGCCAGCAGCTTGGTGGGAGGAACTAATGAAAAACTGTTTTTT.

The J gene is TRBJ2-7, the V gene TRBV5-5; unclear D gene. The ends were cut back, 0 bases at V and 4 bases at J, with 14 bases in the middle. The germline V gene has CDR1 SGHKS and CDR2 YYEKEE (reference sequence). The length of the CDR3 is 15 residues. CDR3 in DNA: TGTGCCAGCAGCTTGGCTTTGGAGTCCCGTTACGAGCAGTACTTC. The encoded protein is CASSLALESRYEQYF.

The chain combines TRBV13 with TRBJ1-4, with 7 bases that match TRBD1. Germline CDR1 PRHDT, CDR2 FYEKMQ (reference sequence). The CDR3 spans 15 residues. After removal of 3 bases from V and 5 bases from J, the junction contained 6 bases not matched to a gene. This chain's CDR3 is CASSFGGTENEKLFF. CDR3 bases: TGTGCCAGCAGCTTTGGAGGGACAGAAAATGAAAAACTGTTTTTT.

V gene TRBV15 combines with J gene TRBJ2-1, with D unclear. Between the trimmed V and J ends, which lost 4 bases and 9 bases, there was a span of 13 bases. The germline gives CDR1 LNHNV, CDR2 YYDKDF (reference sequence). The CDR3 spans 13 residues. The CDR3 is CATSTPELGEQFF. CDR3 coding DNA: TGTGCCACCAGCACCCCAGAGCTGGGTGAGCAGTTCTTC.

The V call is TRBV5-4, the J call TRBJ1-4; tentatively, D is TRBD1 (5 bases). V lost 4 bases and J 4 bases, leaving 14 bases between the germline ends. The CDR3 runs 15 residues. CDR1 SGHNT and CDR2 YYREEE come from the germline V gene (reference sequence). The CDR3 bases are TGTGCCAGCAGCCCGGGGGACGGGGGTAATGAAAAACTGTTTTTT. It codes for CASSPGDGGNEKLFF.

This rearrangement joins TRBV7-9 to TRBJ2-1; TRBD1 might be the D (6 bases). The germline V gene encodes CDR1 SEHNR and CDR2 FQNEAQ (reference sequence). The germline V and J ends were trimmed by 4 bases and 5 bases, with 9 bases remaining between them. The CDR3 has 13 amino acids. CDR3 DNA sequence: TGTGCCAGCAGCTCACAGGGTCACAATGAGCAGTTCTTC. It yields the protein CASSSQGHNEQFF.

The chain is built from TRBV5-8 and TRBJ2-7, with a weak D call TRBD2 (6 bases). This CDR3 contains 14 residues. V was clipped by 5 bases and J by 2 bases, with 14 bases between them. CDR1 SGHTS and CDR2 YDEGEE come from the germline V gene. The CDR3 region is CASSDPGVPYEQYF. In DNA form, the CDR3 reads TGTGCCAGCAGTGACCCGGGGGTACCCTACGAGCAGTACTTC.

CDR3 in amino acids: CASSLTGTENTIYF. CDR3 nucleotides: TGCGCCAGCAGCCTAACCGGGACAGAAAACACCATATATTTT. The chain joins TRBV4-3 to TRBJ1-3; 7 bases agree with TRBD1. The germline V gene has CDR1 LGHNA and CDR2 YSLEER. The CDR3 runs to 14 residues. The V gene end was trimmed by 4 bases and the J gene end by 6 bases; junction bases not matched to a gene: 6.

V and J are TRBV6-1 and TRBJ2-7; 7 bases align to TRBD2. The V gene end was trimmed by 4 bases and the J gene end by 6 bases; junction bases not matched to a gene: 3. This CDR3 spans 12 amino acids. The V gene's germline CDR1 is MNHNS and CDR2 SASEGT. The CDR3 region is CASSAGTIEQYF. DNA of the CDR3: TGTGCCAGCAGTGCGGGGACTATCGAGCAGTACTTC.

V gene TRBV27 combines with J gene TRBJ1-4; TRBD1 is a possible D gene (6 bases). CDR3 length: 15 amino acids. Germline CDR1 reads MNHEY; CDR2 reads SMNVEV (reference sequence). With 1 base removed from V and 8 bases from J, the gap between germline ends came to 14 bases. The CDR3 nucleotides are TGTGCCAGCAGTTTATTTTCAGGGGTCGGCGAAAAACTGTTTTTT. Translation: CASSLFSGVGEKLFF.

This clone was detected only a few times. The CDR3 coding sequence is TGTGCCAGCAGCTTAGGGACAGGGACTTCTGAAGCTTTCTTT. This gives the protein CASSLGTGTSEAFF. The rearrangement uses TRBV11-2 and TRBJ1-1; 8 bases agree with TRBD1. This CDR3 is 14 amino acids long. The V gene end was trimmed by 1 base and the J gene end by 6 bases; junction bases not matched to a gene: 4. Germline V gene lookup returns CDR1 SGHAT and CDR2 FQNNGV.

The rearrangement joins TRBV5-6 to TRBJ2-7; unclear D gene. There are 15 residues in the CDR3. Trimming took off 3 bases at V and 4 bases at J, with 17 bases between the two ends. Germline-derived CDR1 and CDR2 are SGHDT and YYEEEE. The DNA of the CDR3 is TGTGCCAGCAGCTGGTCCGAAAATATGGTGTACGAGCAGTACTTC. Amino acids: CASSWSENMVYEQYF.

The chain uses TRBV10-3 and TRBJ2-7; tentatively, D is TRBD2 (5 bases). The germline V gene encodes CDR1 ENHRY and CDR2 SYGVKD. Trimming removed 0 bases from V and 3 bases from J, with 9 bases in between. The CDR3 consists of 14 residues. This CDR3 is CAISESHRGYEQYF. In nucleotides, the CDR3 is TGTGCCATCAGTGAGTCGCATCGGGGCTACGAGCAGTACTTC.

V gene TRBV19 combines with J gene TRBJ2-7; D is unresolved. V lost 8 bases and J lost 5, with 13 bases in between. Looked up from germline, CDR1 is LNHDA and CDR2 is SQIVND (reference sequence). The CDR3 loop spans 12 amino acids. The CDR3 reads CASAERNHEQYF. DNA of the CDR3: TGTGCCAGTGCAGAACGTAACCACGAGCAGTACTTC. Full variable domain (missing parts from reference TRBV19 and TRBJ2-7): DGGITQSPKYLFRKEGQNVTLSCEQNLNHDAMYWYRQDPGQGLRLIYYSQIVNDFQKGDIAEGYSVSREKKESFPLTVTSAQKNPTAFYLCASAERNHEQYFGPGTRLTVT.

This chain uses TRBV27 with TRBJ2-1; possibly TRBD1 for D (5 bases). The V end was cut by 3 bases, the J end by 6 bases, with 12 bases between. CDR3 length: 14 residues. Germline-derived CDR1 and CDR2 are MNHEY and SMNVEV (reference sequence). The CDR3 DNA reads as TGTGCCAGCAGTTTCACCCCGCAGGGCAATGAGCAGTTCTTC. Protein: CASSFTPQGNEQFF.

The chain combines TRBV9 with TRBJ1-2, with 12 bases identical to TRBD1. Germline V gives CDR1 SGDLS, CDR2 YYNGEE. This CDR3 region has 17 residues. Trimming at V came to 3 bases and at J to 5 bases, leaving 11 bases not matched to a gene. Here the CDR3 reads CASSEQIGTGGSYGYTF. Written as DNA, the CDR3 is TGTGCCAGCAGCGAGCAGATTGGGACAGGGGGCTCATATGGCTACACCTTC. Based on the CDR3 plus reference TRBV9 and TRBJ1-2, the full variable domain is DSGVTQTPKHLITATGQRVTLRCSPRSGDLSVYWYQQSLDQGLQFLIQYYNGEERAKGNILERFSAQQFPDLHSELNLSSLELGDSALYFCASSEQIGTGGSYGYTFGSGTRLTVV.

The chain couples TRBV28 to TRBJ1-6, with no clear D. Deletions cut 2 bases from V and 3 bases from J, with 8 bases between. The CDR3 consists of 15 residues. CDR1 MDHEN and CDR2 SYDVKM come from the germline V gene. The CDR3 DNA sequence: TGTGCCAGCAGTTTACCTACCGACTATAATTCACCCCTCCACTTT. Translation gives CASSLPTDYNSPLHF.

The chain is built from TRBV29-1 and TRBJ2-5; unclear D gene. The germline gives CDR1 SQVTM, CDR2 ANQGSEA. The V end was cut by 6 bases, the J end by 0 bases, with 11 bases between. The CDR3 has 13 amino acids. The CDR3 coding sequence is TGCAGCGTGAGGTCCCCGTACCAAGAGACCCAGTACTTC. Protein: CSVRSPYQETQYF.

The chain has TRBV27 and TRBJ2-7; TRBD1 matches at 8 bases. V lost 5 bases, J lost 4 bases, and 10 bases stayed unmatched. This CDR3 has 15 amino acids. The germline CDR1 and CDR2 sequences are MNHEY and SMNVEV (reference sequence). The CDR3 here is CASSLLADRVYEQYF. The DNA for the CDR3 is TGTGCCAGCAGTCTCCTCGCGGACAGGGTATACGAGCAGTACTTC.

The chain recombines TRBV19 with TRBJ1-6, with D possibly TRBD1 on 6 matching bases. This CDR3 comprises 14 residues. Deletions cut 3 bases from V and 8 bases from J, with 11 bases between. CDR1 LNHDA and CDR2 SQIVND come from the germline V gene (reference sequence). CDR3 protein: CASSMQGIDSPLHF. The CDR3 DNA reads TGTGCCAGTAGTATGCAGGGGATCGATTCACCCCTCCACTTT. The variable domain in full, with the rest retrieved from reference TRBV19 and TRBJ1-6, is DGGITQSPKYLFRKEGQNVTLSCEQNLNHDAMYWYRQDPGQGLRLIYYSQIVNDFQKGDIAEGYSVSREKKESFPLTVTSAQKNPTAFYLCASSMQGIDSPLHFGNGTRLTVT.

The V and J genes are TRBV5-4 and TRBJ2-7, with 7 bases fitting TRBD1. The germline CDR1 and CDR2 sequences are SGHNT and YYREEE (reference sequence). The V segment lost 4 bases and the J segment 6 bases; nucleotides outside the gene matches: 1. This CDR3 has 11 amino acids. In DNA form, the CDR3 reads TGTGCCAGCAGCACAGGGGTCGAGCAGTACTTC. It specifies CASSTGVEQYF. The whole variable domain, remainder taken from reference TRBV5-4 and TRBJ2-7, is ETGVTQSPTHLIKTRGQQVTLRCSSQSGHNTVSWYQQALGQGPQFIFQYYREEENGRGNFPPRFSGLQFPNYSSELNVNALELDDSALYLCASSTGVEQYFGPGTRLTVT.

The V gene is TRBV5-1, the J gene TRBJ2-7, with D possibly TRBD2 on 6 matching bases. With 2 bases removed from V and 1 base from J, the gap between germline ends came to 13 bases. The germline gives CDR1 SGHRS, CDR2 YFSETQ. The CDR3 contains 15 residues. In DNA, the CDR3 is TGCGCCAGCAGCTTAGTGCGGGGACCGTCCTACGAGCAGTACTTC. Amino acid sequence: CASSLVRGPSYEQYF.